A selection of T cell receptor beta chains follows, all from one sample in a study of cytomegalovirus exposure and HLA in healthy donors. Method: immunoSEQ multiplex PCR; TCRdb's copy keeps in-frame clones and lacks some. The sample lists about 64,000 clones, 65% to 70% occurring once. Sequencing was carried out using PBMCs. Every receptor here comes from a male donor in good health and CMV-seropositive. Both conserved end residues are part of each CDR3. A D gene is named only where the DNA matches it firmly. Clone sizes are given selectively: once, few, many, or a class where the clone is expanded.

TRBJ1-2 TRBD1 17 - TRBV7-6 TGTGCCAGCAGCGGGCCGGGACAGGGCCCAGCTAACTATGGCTACACCTTC CASSGPGQGPANYGYTF
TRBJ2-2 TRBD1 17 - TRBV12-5 TGTGCTAGTGGTTTAGGCGATAACAGGGGACCCACCGGGGAGCTGTTTTTT CASGLGDNRGPTGELFF
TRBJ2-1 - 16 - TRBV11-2 TGTGCCAGCAGCTTAAGGGCGACAGGAATTTACAATGAGCAGTTCTTC CASSLRATGIYNEQFF
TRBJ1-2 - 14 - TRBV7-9 TGTTCCAGCAGCCGCCCTGACAGAGCCTATGGCTACACCTTC CSSSRPDRAYGYTF
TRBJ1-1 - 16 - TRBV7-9 TGTGCCAGCAGCTTATCCCCCCCGACAGTGCAAACTGAAGCTTTCTTT CASSLSPPTVQTEAFF
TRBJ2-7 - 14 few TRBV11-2 TGTGCCAGCAGCTTAGGGCACACATCAATTGAGCAGTACTTC CASSLGHTSIEQYF
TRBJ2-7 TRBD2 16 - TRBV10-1 TGCGCCAGCAGTGAGTCGTCTAGCGGGAGGACCTACGAGCAGTACTTC CASSESSSGRTYEQYF
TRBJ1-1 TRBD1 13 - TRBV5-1 TGCGCCAGCAGCCTAGACAGGGAACCTGAAGCTTTCTTT CASSLDREPEAFF
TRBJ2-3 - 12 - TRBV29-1 TGCAGTGGGCGGAGGGAATGGGATACGCAGTATTTT CSGRREWDTQYF
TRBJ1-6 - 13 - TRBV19 TGTGCCAGTAGTTGGGGGCTCAATTCACCCCTCCACTTT CASSWGLNSPLHF
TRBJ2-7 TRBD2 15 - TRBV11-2 TGTGCCAGCAGCGAAACCGGGACTAATCCGGGCGAGCAGTACTTC CASSETGTNPGEQYF
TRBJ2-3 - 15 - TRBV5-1 TGCGCCAGCAGCTTGGGTGGCTTCGAAACAGATACGCAGTATTTT CASSLGGFETDTQYF
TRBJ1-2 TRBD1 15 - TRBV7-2 TGTGCCAGCAGCCTGAGTGGGGGACAGGATTATGGCTACACCTTC CASSLSGGQDYGYTF
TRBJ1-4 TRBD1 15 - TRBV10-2 TGCGCCAGCTCTGAGGGGGCAGGGAGAAATGAAAAACTGTTTTTT CASSEGAGRNEKLFF
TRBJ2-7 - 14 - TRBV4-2 TGTGCCAGCAAAGAACAGGTTGAGACCTACGAGCAGTACTTC CASKEQVETYEQYF
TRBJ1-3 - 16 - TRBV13 TGTGCCAGCAGCTTAGTTGGACTGACCTCTGGAAACACCATATATTTT CASSLVGLTSGNTIYF
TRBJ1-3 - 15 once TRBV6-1 TGTGCCAGCAGCTTTCACAGTTACTCTGGAAACACCATATATTTT CASSFHSYSGNTIYF
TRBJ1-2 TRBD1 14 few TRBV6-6 TGTGCCAGCAGCACGAGACAGGGGGAGAGGAGGAACACCTTC CASSTRQGERRNTF
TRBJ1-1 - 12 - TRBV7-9 TGTTCCAGCAGCTTGGGCTACACTGAAGCTTTCTTT CSSSLGYTEAFF
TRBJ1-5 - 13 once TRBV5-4 TGTGCCAGCAGCTTGGGGGGGGATGGGCCCCAGCATTTT CASSLGGDGPQHF
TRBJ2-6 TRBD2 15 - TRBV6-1 TGTGCCAGCAGACTAGCGAGAGCTGGGGCCAACGTCCTGACTTTC CASRLARAGANVLTF
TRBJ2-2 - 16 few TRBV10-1 TGCGCCAGCAGTGAGTCGGTGGCAGGGAACACCGGGGAGCTGTTTTTT CASSESVAGNTGELFF
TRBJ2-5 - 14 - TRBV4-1 TGCGCCAGCAGCCAACAGGTTTCCCAAGAGACCCAGTACTTC CASSQQVSQETQYF
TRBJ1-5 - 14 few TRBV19 TGTGCCAGTAGGCTATTTTATAGCAATCAGCCCCAGCATTTT CASRLFYSNQPQHF
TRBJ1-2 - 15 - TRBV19 TGTGCCAGTAGTATAGTACACAGGCTTAACTATGGCTACACCTTC CASSIVHRLNYGYTF
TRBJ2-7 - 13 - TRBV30 TGTGCCTGGAGTCCACAGGGTTCCTACGAGCAGTACTTC CAWSPQGSYEQYF
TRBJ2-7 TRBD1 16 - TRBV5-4 TGTGCCAGCAGCCCCGCCTTGACAGGGCATTCCTACGAGCAGTACTTC CASSPALTGHSYEQYF
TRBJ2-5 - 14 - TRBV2 TGTGCCAGCATTCCCAGTTGGGGCCCAGAGACCCAGTACTTC CASIPSWGPETQYF
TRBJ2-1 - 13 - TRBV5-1 TGCGCCAGCAGCTTGGATGCGGACAATGAGCAGTTCTTC CASSLDADNEQFF
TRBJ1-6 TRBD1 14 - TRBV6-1 TGTGCCAGCGGGGACAGGGCAAAACGGTCACCCCTCCACTTT CASGDRAKRSPLHF
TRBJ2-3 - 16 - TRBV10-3 TGTGCCATCAGTGACCAAAGCGGTCGGGAGACAGATACGCAGTATTTT CAISDQSGRETDTQYF
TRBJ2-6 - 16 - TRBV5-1 TGCGCCAGCAGCTTGGGTCGAGGCTCTGGGGCCAACGTCCTGACTTTC CASSLGRGSGANVLTF
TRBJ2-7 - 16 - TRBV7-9 TGTTCCAGCAGCTTAGGACCGGGACTCAACTCCTACGAGCAGTACTTC CSSSLGPGLNSYEQYF